These 28 T cell receptor beta chains share one sample of origin, sequenced in a study of CD8+ T cells in alopecia areata. Sequencing templates came from extracted RNA that was reverse transcribed into cDNA. Repertoires were generated with immunoSEQ multiplex PCR, while TCRdb's copy carries only in-frame clones and drops some. This sample yields approximately 100,000 clones, of which roughly 56% are seen a single time; about 15% belongs to the top ten. Treatment given: oral pan-JAK inhibitor, 5-10 mg twice daily. Sequencing used CD8+ T cells sorted from blood, obtained at approximately week 60, from a patient treated with tofacitinib. All receptors come from a human donor with alopecia areata.

V and J are TRBV15 and TRBJ1-2, with D perhaps matching TRBD1 (6 bases). This CDR3 spans 15 amino acids. With 0 bases removed from V and 7 bases from J, the gap between germline ends came to 15 bases. Germline V CDR1 and CDR2: LNHNV, YYDKDF (reference sequence). The CDR3 here is CATSRDQGLELGYTF. CDR3 nucleotides: TGTGCCACCAGCAGAGACCAGGGGTTAGAGCTTGGCTACACCTTC.

The rearrangement joins TRBV15 to TRBJ1-2, with D possibly TRBD1 on 5 matching bases. The CDR3 runs to 13 residues. Germline CDR1 LNHNV, CDR2 YYDKDF (reference sequence). V was pared by 5 bases and J by 1 base, with 8 bases between. For the CDR3, the DNA is TGTGCCACCAGCGGCACAGGTAACTATGGCTACACCTTC. Its translation: CATSGTGNYGYTF. The entire variable domain, with the rest obtained from reference TRBV15 and TRBJ1-2, is as follows: DAMVIQNPRYQVTQFGKPVTLSCSQTLNHNVMYWYQQKSSQAPKLLFHYYDKDFNNEADTPDNFQSRRPNTSFCFLDIRSPGLGDTAMYLCATSGTGNYGYTFGSGTRLTVV.

This rearrangement joins TRBV6-5 to TRBJ2-7; D not resolved. The ends were cut back, 2 bases at V and 5 bases at J, with 7 bases in the middle. The CDR3 covers 12 residues. Germline assignment: CDR1 MNHEY and CDR2 SVGAGI. The CDR3 here is CASSYPPDEQYF. CDR3 DNA sequence: TGTGCCAGCAGTTACCCCCCGGACGAGCAGTACTTC.

This chain joins TRBV6-1 and TRBJ1-2; D unclear. Trimming pared 4 bases from V and 4 bases from J, leaving 19 bases between. The CDR3 sequence is 16 residues long. In germline, CDR1 is MNHNS, CDR2 SASEGT. CDR3: CASSGFPQTDTYGYTF. CDR3 in DNA: TGTGCCAGCAGTGGATTCCCTCAGACGGATACCTATGGCTACACCTTC.

The sample holds many counts of this clone. The V call is TRBV29-1, the J call TRBJ1-2; D might be TRBD1 (5 bases). V was trimmed by 2 bases and J by 5 bases, leaving 15 bases between them. CDR1 and CDR2 (germline): SQVTM, ANQGSEA. The CDR3 consists of 14 residues. The CDR3 sequence is CSVEWVREPYGYTF. CDR3 bases: TGCAGCGTTGAATGGGTCAGGGAACCATATGGCTACACCTTC.

The V call is TRBV10-3, the J call TRBJ2-1; perhaps TRBD2 as D (6 bases). V was pared by 0 bases and J by 9 bases, with 6 bases between. The CDR3 consists of 12 residues. In germline, CDR1 is ENHRY, CDR2 SYGVKD. CDR3: CAISESGGEQFF. The CDR3 DNA reads TGTGCCATCAGTGAGTCGGGAGGTGAGCAGTTCTTC.

By sample share, this clone is medium-sized. This sequence joins TRBV7-8 and TRBJ2-7; tentative D call: TRBD2 (6 bases). V was cut by 0 bases and J by 3 bases, with 12 bases left in between. The CDR3 covers 15 residues. From germline, CDR1 is SGHVS and CDR2 FQNEAQ. CDR3 DNA sequence: TGTGCCAGCAGCTTAGCGAGCGGGTCCTACTACGAGCAGTACTTC. Residues: CASSLASGSYYEQYF.

The chain recombines TRBV27 with TRBJ2-5; 15 positions agree with TRBD2. The germline CDR1 and CDR2 sequences are MNHEY and SMNVEV (reference sequence). J gave up 4 bases and V 5 bases, and 5 bases lay outside the gene matches. The CDR3 runs to 16 residues. CDR3 amino acids: CASSPGTSGGRETQYF. CDR3 nucleotide sequence: TGTGCCAGCAGTCCCGGGACTAGCGGGGGGCGAGAGACCCAGTACTTC.

This clone occurred a few times. The rearrangement joins TRBV6-5 to TRBJ2-3; the D gene is possibly TRBD2 (6 bases). Germline loops: CDR1 MNHEY, CDR2 SVGAGI. The CDR3 sequence is 15 residues long. The ends were cut back, 5 bases at V and 5 bases at J, with 17 bases in the middle. The CDR3 DNA follows: TGTGCCAGCAGTCCTCTGTCAGGAGGGGTAGATACGCAGTATTTT. This encodes CASSPLSGGVDTQYF.

The chain uses TRBV30 and TRBJ1-2; unclear D gene. Germline V lookup: CDR1 GTSNPN, CDR2 SVGIG (reference sequence). CDR3 length: 13 residues. V lost 5 bases, J lost 4 bases, and 14 bases lay in between. The CDR3 DNA is TGTGCCTGGGAAAGACGGACGATCTATGGCTACACCTTC. Its protein is CAWERRTIYGYTF.

This clone was seen only once. V is TRBV29-1 and J is TRBJ2-7; TRBD2 is a possible D gene (7 bases). This CDR3 has 13 residues. Germline-derived CDR1 and CDR2 are SQVTM and ANQGSEA. The V and J ends lost 6 bases and 3 bases respectively, with 15 bases between them. The CDR3 DNA reads TGCAGCGTCCTTGAGGGGGGGTACTACGAGCAGTACTTC. This sequence encodes CSVLEGGYYEQYF.

CDR3 sequence: CASRESDWNTEAFF. For the CDR3, the DNA is TGTGCCAGCAGGGAGTCTGACTGGAACACTGAAGCTTTCTTT. The chain uses TRBV7-9 and TRBJ1-1, with no clear D. The length of the CDR3 is 14 residues. Germline-derived CDR1 and CDR2 are SEHNR and FQNEAQ (reference sequence). Deletions cut 6 bases from V and 1 base from J, with 12 bases between.

This clone was seen only a few times. The CDR3 loop is CASSSTYEQYF. In DNA, the CDR3 is TGTGCCAGCAGCTCCACCTACGAGCAGTACTTC. This chain joins TRBV7-8 and TRBJ2-7, with unresolved D. V was pared by 4 bases and J by 2 bases, with 3 bases between. Per the germline V gene, CDR1 is SGHVS and CDR2 is FQNEAQ. CDR3 size: 11 residues.

J is TRBJ2-5 and V is TRBV7-9, with 8 bases identical to TRBD1. From germline, CDR1 is SEHNR and CDR2 FQNEAQ (reference sequence). The CDR3 is 13 residues long. V lost 5 bases to trimming and J lost 3 bases; unmatched junction nucleotides: 2. The CDR3 region has the DNA TGTGCCAGCAGCGGGACAGGAGAAGAGACCCAGTACTTC. Residues: CASSGTGEETQYF. The whole variable domain, filled in from reference TRBV7-9 and TRBJ2-5, reads DTGVSQNPRHKITKRGQNVTFRCDPISEHNRLYWYRQTLGQGPEFLTYFQNEAQLEKSRLLSDRFSAERPKGSFSTLEIQRTEQGDSAMYLCASSGTGEETQYFGPGTRLLVL.

This clone was seen a few times. This chain uses TRBV9 with TRBJ2-5; a possible D gene is TRBD1 (5 bases). Germline values: CDR1 SGDLS, CDR2 YYNGEE. V lost 4 bases to trimming and J lost 5 bases, with 15 bases between them. There are 14 residues in the CDR3. CDR3 DNA sequence: TGTGCCAGCAGCCCCCTGGGGCCCGGGGAGACCCAGTACTTC. Amino acid sequence: CASSPLGPGETQYF.

The chain has TRBV5-4 and TRBJ2-7; TRBD2 matches 7 bases. The ends lost 5 bases at V and 2 bases at J; junction bases unmatched: 7. This CDR3 contains 14 residues. Germline V lookup: CDR1 SGHNT, CDR2 YYREEE (reference sequence). CDR3 protein: CASRASSGAYEQYF. In DNA, the CDR3 is TGTGCCAGCAGAGCCTCTAGCGGAGCCTACGAGCAGTACTTC.

The V gene is TRBV29-1, the J gene TRBJ1-2; D call uncertain. Germline CDR1 reads SQVTM; CDR2 reads ANQGSEA. V was shortened by 0 bases and J by 4 bases, with 6 bases between the two germline ends. The CDR3 runs 12 residues. The CDR3 reads CSVEDRFYGYTF. The CDR3, as DNA: TGCAGCGTTGAAGACAGGTTCTATGGCTACACCTTC.

This sequence joins TRBV30 and TRBJ1-5, with D possibly matching TRBD1 (5 bases). Trimming removed 0 bases from V and 8 bases from J, with 11 bases in between. There are 13 residues in the CDR3. Germline-derived CDR1 and CDR2 are GTSNPN and SVGIG (reference sequence). The CDR3 bases are TGTGCCTGGAGTGTGGGTGGGGGTAAGCCCCAGCATTTT. Protein sequence: CAWSVGGGKPQHF. The full variable domain, with the rest looked up from reference TRBV30 and TRBJ1-5, is SQTIHQWPATLVQPVGSPLSLECTVEGTSNPNLYWYRQAAGRGLQLLFYSVGIGQISSEVPQNLSASRPQDRQFILSSKKLLLSDSGFYLCAWSVGGGKPQHFGDGTRLSIL.

CDR3 coding DNA: TGTGCCAGCAGCCACGGGACAGGGGGCGACTATGGCTACACCTTC. Protein: CASSHGTGGDYGYTF. This chain connects TRBV4-2 to TRBJ1-2; 12 nucleotides line up with TRBD1. Germline CDR1 reads LGHNA; CDR2 reads YNFKEQ. The length of the CDR3 is 15 residues. The V and J ends lost 3 bases and 3 bases, in that order; junction bases with no gene match: 2.

The chain links TRBV7-9 to TRBJ2-7; TRBD1 matches 7 bases. CDR3 size: 15 residues. The V segment lost 7 bases and the J segment 0 bases; nucleotides outside the gene matches: 9. Germline V gene data show CDR1 as SEHNR and CDR2 as FQNEAQ (reference sequence). The CDR3 protein is CASNSRDSPSYEQYF. Written as DNA, the CDR3 is TGTGCCAGCAACAGCCGGGACAGCCCCTCCTACGAGCAGTACTTC.

The chain carries TRBV29-1 and TRBJ1-1, with no clear D. The V and J ends lost 3 bases and 1 base respectively, with 15 bases between them. CDR3 size: 15 residues. CDR1 is SQVTM and CDR2 is ANQGSEA in the germline V gene. The CDR3 nucleotides are TGCAGCGTTGATGGGGATCCCGAGAAGAACACTGAAGCTTTCTTT. Protein: CSVDGDPEKNTEAFF.

The sample holds one count of this clone. The rearrangement joins TRBV2 to TRBJ1-4, with D perhaps matching TRBD1 (5 bases). The germline V and J ends were trimmed by 3 bases and 17 bases, with 16 bases remaining between them. CDR3 length: 12 residues. CDR1 and CDR2 (germline): SNHLY, FYNNEI. In DNA, the CDR3 is TGTGCCAGCAGTGATTGGGGATGGGACTGTTTTTTT. It is translated as CASSDWGWDCFF. The variable domain in full, completed from reference TRBV2 and TRBJ1-4, reads EPEVTQTPSHQVTQMGQEVILRCVPISNHLYFYWYRQILGQKVEFLVSFYNNEISEKSEIFDDQFSVERPDGSNFTLKIRSTKLEDSAMYFCASSDWGWDCFFGSGTQLSVL.

This rearrangement joins TRBV7-2 to TRBJ1-2; the match to TRBD1 covers 8 bases. CDR1 is SGHTA, CDR2 FQGNSA, per germline. The CDR3 is 13 amino acids. Trimming took 5 bases from V and 5 from J; bases not matched to a gene: 4. CDR3 loop: CASSPGQGYGYTF. The CDR3 region has the DNA TGTGCCAGCAGCCCAGGACAGGGATATGGCTACACCTTC.

The rearrangement links TRBV7-9 to TRBJ2-1, with 8 bases matching TRBD2. There are 18 residues in the CDR3. Germline-derived CDR1 and CDR2 are SEHNR and FQNEAQ (reference sequence). With 4 bases clipped from V and 0 bases from J, the junction kept 11 bases outside the gene matches. The CDR3 sequence: CASSSPVLAVSSYNEQFF. The CDR3 DNA sequence: TGTGCCAGCAGCTCGCCCGTACTAGCGGTGAGCTCCTACAATGAGCAGTTCTTC.

The chain is built from TRBV30 and TRBJ1-2; D gene uncertain. Trimming removed 3 bases at V and 2 bases at J, with 13 bases between. CDR1 is GTSNPN, CDR2 SVGIG, per germline (reference sequence). The CDR3 length is 14 residues. CDR3 loop: CAWSPGAGNYGYTF. CDR3 nucleotides: TGTGCCTGGAGCCCTGGTGCGGGGAACTATGGCTACACCTTC.

The rearrangement uses TRBV29-1 and TRBJ1-4; a weak D match, TRBD1 (5 bases). Trimming removed 0 bases at V and 8 bases at J, with 13 bases between. Germline CDR1 and CDR2: SQVTM and ANQGSEA. The CDR3 is 14 residues long. CDR3 coding DNA: TGCAGCGTTGAAGATCAAGGGGAGTCAGAAAAACTGTTTTTT. Its translation is CSVEDQGESEKLFF.

V gene TRBV27 combines with J gene TRBJ2-1, with 8 nucleotides matching TRBD2. CDR1 is MNHEY, CDR2 SMNVEV, per germline (reference sequence). CDR3 length equals 16 residues. Unmatched junction bases numbered 11, after V lost 5 bases and J lost 5 bases. In DNA, the CDR3 is TGTGCCAGCAGTCCCCTCAGGCGGGGGGCAAACAATGAGCAGTTCTTC. Protein product: CASSPLRRGANNEQFF.

V and J are TRBV5-4 and TRBJ2-7; TRBD1 agrees at 8 bases. CDR1 and CDR2 (germline): SGHNT, YYREEE (reference sequence). The CDR3 runs 15 residues. Germline trimming cut 2 bases from V and 5 bases from J; bases unmatched to any gene: 9. CDR3 in DNA: TGTGCCAGCAGCTTCCGGGACAGGAGCGGCAACGAGCAGTACTTC. It yields the protein CASSFRDRSGNEQYF.